The clone carrying this T cell receptor (beta chain) was found many times. Each CDR3 protein is one row after TCRdb ran MiXCR on the PCR reads. The sample carries 250,000 to 400,000 distinct CDR3 sequences, roughly a fifth recorded once. This CDR3 region has 14 residues. Trimming removed 1 base from V and 6 bases from J; junction bases left unmatched: 5. This record comes from a study of molecular identifiers for immune sequencing clone quantification. The origin of this receptor is a human donor in good health. Some libraries in this study had Jurkat cell RNA spiked in. Material for sequencing was naive CD8+ T cells from blood, with Jurkat cell RNA spiked in. Subset described: FACS-sorted CD8+CD4-CCR7+CD45RA+ naive T cells. The chain has TRBV12-3 or TRBV12-4 and TRBJ2-7; TRBD1 agrees at 8 bases. CDR3 sequence: CASSLVGQDSEQYF. DNA for the CDR3: TGTGCCAGCAGTTTAGTGGGACAGGACTCCGAGCAGTACTTC.